This paragraph reports one T cell receptor beta chain. The V end was cut by 0 bases, the J end by 6 bases, with 12 bases between. The CDR3 covers 15 residues. Germline values: CDR1 SGHAT, CDR2 FQNNGV. This sample is part of a study of shared T cell receptors in the human thymus. Profiled with immunoSEQ multiplex PCR; TCRdb holds only in-frame clones, not every one. Seen here are about 380,000 clones, approximately 95% observed once, and the top ten hold approximately 0.02%. Source material: thymocytes. This chain connects TRBV11-2 to TRBJ2-1, with TRBD2 as a possible D gene (6 bases). This sequence was found in a human donor. The CDR3 nucleotides read TGTGCCAGCAGCTTAGATCAGAGTAGCGGCAATGAGCAGTTCTTC. It translates to CASSLDQSSGNEQFF.